This entry describes one T cell receptor beta chain. 60 Vbeta and 13 Jbeta primers were used in PCR. Libraries were prepared by immunoSEQ multiplex PCR; TCRdb keeps only in-frame clonotypes and omits some of them. Of 120,000 to 150,000 clones listed, about four fifths are singletons. This record comes from a study of cytomegalovirus exposure and HLA in healthy donors. Germline CDR1 is SGDLS and CDR2 is YYNGEE. The CDR3 contains 21 residues. Germline trimming cut 0 bases from V and 0 bases from J; bases unmatched to any gene: 17. Each of the donors was a healthy bone marrow donor. Though nominally healthy at sampling, donors likely had unrecorded immune exposures.

The chain is built from TRBV9 and TRBJ2-1; 8 nucleotides align to TRBD2. The origin of this receptor is a man aged 35-49 years in good health and CMV-seropositive. The sequencing sample was made of PBMCs. The CDR3 here is CASSVAITSGQPILSYNEQFF. The DNA of the CDR3 is TGTGCCAGCAGCGTAGCTATAACTAGCGGTCAGCCTATCCTCTCCTACAATGAGCAGTTCTTC.